This record looks at one T cell receptor beta chain sequence and its context. Its antigen is not identified. The record originates from a study of T cell responses to AZD1222 COVID-19 vaccine. Study-level findings and limits: Clonal diversity may have been underestimated in mostly white British donors. Spike-specific TCR breadth and depth were elevated following two AZD1222 doses.

Sequencing used immunoSEQ multiplex PCR; TCRdb keeps in-frame clones, though not all of them. Among over 130,000 clones listed, roughly 91% were seen once. The germline CDR1 and CDR2 sequences are SGHRS and YFSETQ. V shed 4 bases and J shed 8 bases, with 15 bases lying between them. The CDR3 length is 13 residues. The sequence was obtained from an adult in good health. The chain couples TRBV5-1 to TRBJ1-2; tentative D call: TRBD1 (5 bases). The source material was peripheral blood, sampled on day 0 of AZD1222 vaccination. CDR3 region: CASSLEGQSGYTF. The CDR3 DNA sequence: TGCGCCAGCAGCCTCGAGGGGCAGTCGGGCTACACCTTC.